This T cell receptor beta chain was captured by sequencing in a study of coeliac disease. Cells were frozen in aliquots of roughly 500,000, and one aliquot per fraction was sequenced. General study findings and limits: Known gliadin-specific TRB sequences: about 55% of the 18 coeliac samples, only 1 of 6 controls.

Deletions cut 2 bases from V and 7 bases from J, with 9 bases between. In germline, CDR1 is MGHRA, CDR2 YSYEKL. CDR3 length: 13 residues. In this sample, this clone turned up a few times. What it binds is not known. Assay: immunoSEQ multiplex PCR; the TCRdb copy retains only in-frame clones and omits some. The sample carries more than 5,500 clones, roughly 70% recorded once. The sample taken for sequencing was lymphocytes from the gut lamina propria. This rearrangement joins TRBV4-1 to TRBJ1-5, with D uncertain. The sequence was collected from a man between 65 and 85 years old with active celiac disease. This CDR3 reads CASSQSPEQPQHF. In nucleotides, the CDR3 is TGCGCCAGCAGCCAATCGCCCGAGCAGCCCCAGCATTTT.